The 18 T cell receptor beta chains listed next were all sequenced from one sample in a study of identifying expanded T cells in peripheral blood. TCRdb keeps only in-frame clones here, not all; method: immunoSEQ multiplex PCR. The repertoire holds over 100,000 clones, with about 87% as singletons. Sequenced input: blood. These receptors all stem from a person between 18 and 69 years old in good health.

The chain has TRBV2 and TRBJ2-1; TRBD1 matches at 9 bases. With V trimmed by 5 bases and J by 7 bases, 9 bases remained unmatched. CDR1 and CDR2 (germline): SNHLY, FYNNEI. This CDR3 comprises 15 residues. CDR3 DNA: TGTGCCAGCAGTTCAACAGGGGGCTCGGGGAATGAGCAGTTCTTC. Amino acid sequence: CASSSTGGSGNEQFF.

The chain joins TRBV28 to TRBJ2-1, with 7 bases fitting TRBD1. J was trimmed by 4 bases and V by 4 bases; bases with no gene match: 7. This CDR3 has 15 amino acids. CDR1 MDHEN and CDR2 SYDVKM come from the germline V gene. The CDR3 here is CASSSIGTEYNEQFF. DNA of the CDR3: TGTGCCAGCAGTTCCATTGGGACAGAATACAATGAGCAGTTCTTC.

This chain connects TRBV5-1 to TRBJ2-2; 7 positions agree with TRBD2. Trimming cost V 4 bases and J 5 bases; bases outside gene matches: 8. Germline V gene data show CDR1 as SGHRS and CDR2 as YFSETQ. The CDR3 extends over 15 amino acids. In DNA form, the CDR3 reads TGCGCCAGCAGCGGCGGACATAGCGGGACCGGGGAGCTGTTTTTT. This translates into CASSGGHSGTGELFF.

The V and J genes are TRBV14 and TRBJ1-1; D unresolved. Trimming took 4 bases from V and 1 from J, leaving 7 bases between them. The length of the CDR3 is 13 residues. The germline CDR1 and CDR2 sequences are SGHDN and FVKESK. CDR3 DNA: TGTGCCAGCAGCCTAGAATGGAACACTGAAGCTTTCTTT. Protein product: CASSLEWNTEAFF.

The V gene is TRBV19, the J gene TRBJ2-7, with D perhaps matching TRBD2 (6 bases). The CDR3 is made up of 13 amino acids. CDR1 is LNHDA, CDR2 SQIVND, per germline (reference sequence). V was cut by 5 bases and J by 6 bases, with 14 bases left in between. The CDR3 DNA reads as TGTGCCAGTAGTCCAGAGACTAGTCGCGAGCAGTACTTC. It is translated as CASSPETSREQYF. The whole variable domain, filled in from reference TRBV19 and TRBJ2-7, reads DGGITQSPKYLFRKEGQNVTLSCEQNLNHDAMYWYRQDPGQGLRLIYYSQIVNDFQKGDIAEGYSVSREKKESFPLTVTSAQKNPTAFYLCASSPETSREQYFGPGTRLTVT.

This sequence joins TRBV11-2 and TRBJ2-1, with 8 nucleotides matching TRBD1. Germline CDR1 reads SGHAT; CDR2 reads FQNNGV. This CDR3 has 13 amino acids. After removal of 5 bases from V and 8 bases from J, the junction contained 5 bases not matched to a gene. The CDR3 DNA sequence: TGTGCCAGCAGCAGAGGACAGGGCCATGAGCAGTTCTTC. It encodes CASSRGQGHEQFF.

V usage is TRBV5-6 and J usage is TRBJ1-3, with D unresolved. Trimming stripped 4 bases from V and 0 bases from J, with 11 bases between. CDR1 and CDR2 from the germline V gene are SGHDT and YYEEEE. The CDR3 contains 15 residues. In nucleotides, the CDR3 is TGTGCCAGCAGCCCTGGGCCCATCTCTGGAAACACCATATATTTT. It specifies CASSPGPISGNTIYF.

Only one count was recorded for this clone. CDR3 region: CASSASLQAYTF. The CDR3 DNA reads TGTGCCAGTAGTGCCAGCTTACAGGCCTACACCTTC. J is TRBJ1-2 and V is TRBV19; D might be TRBD1 (5 bases). The CDR3 sequence is 12 residues long. Germline V gene lookup returns CDR1 LNHDA and CDR2 SQIVND (reference sequence). Deletions cut 5 bases from V and 10 bases from J, with 14 bases between.

The V call is TRBV9, the J call TRBJ2-3; tentatively, D is TRBD1 or TRBD2 (6 bases each). The germline CDR1 and CDR2 sequences are SGDLS and YYNGEE. The V and J ends lost 0 bases and 3 bases respectively, with 14 bases between them. The CDR3 loop spans 16 amino acids. CDR3 sequence reads: CASSVEVGGWTDTQYF. The CDR3 nucleotides read TGTGCCAGCAGCGTAGAGGTAGGGGGGTGGACAGATACGCAGTATTTT.

A single count supports this clone. The chain joins TRBV2 to TRBJ2-7, with TRBD1 matching 10 bases. Per germline, CDR1 SNHLY and CDR2 FYNNEI. This CDR3 is built from 14 residues. Unmatched junction bases numbered 6, after V lost 3 bases and J lost 7 bases. For the CDR3, the DNA is TGTGCCAGCAGTGAGGGACAGGGGCTCACAGAGCAGTACTTC. Protein product: CASSEGQGLTEQYF.

A single count supports this clone. CDR3 sequence: CASSRGLAGGASYNEQFF. The CDR3 DNA sequence: TGCGCCAGCAGCCGAGGACTAGCGGGAGGGGCATCCTACAATGAGCAGTTCTTC. V is TRBV5-1 and J is TRBJ2-1; 15 bases match TRBD2. The CDR3 has 18 residues. Trimming cost V 4 bases and J 1 base; bases outside gene matches: 6. CDR1 SGHRS and CDR2 YFSETQ come from the germline V gene.

The gene calls are TRBV5-5 and TRBJ2-5; possibly TRBD2 for D (6 bases). CDR1 is SGHKS, CDR2 YYEKEE, per germline (reference sequence). Trimming shortened V by 2 bases and J by 3 bases, and 14 bases separated the two germline ends. CDR3 length: 15 amino acids. The CDR3 region is CASSLAGGLEETQYF. CDR3 coding DNA: TGTGCCAGCAGCTTAGCGGGCGGACTTGAAGAGACCCAGTACTTC.

The chain couples TRBV11-2 to TRBJ1-5; no clear D gene. Germline V gene lookup returns CDR1 SGHAT and CDR2 FQNNGV. This CDR3 is 14 amino acids long. Trimming shortened V by 5 bases and J by 7 bases, and 15 bases separated the two germline ends. CDR3 in amino acids: CASSPRQLGQPQHF. The CDR3 DNA follows: TGTGCCAGCAGCCCAAGACAACTCGGGCAGCCCCAGCATTTT.

The gene calls are TRBV1 and TRBJ2-7; the table gives TRBD2 as D, unverified against the DNA. TRBV1 counts as a pseudogene. This CDR3 contains 19 residues. The CDR3 region is CTSSQGKGNGLAVIYEQYF. CDR3 nucleotides: TGCACCAGCAGCCAAGGGAAGGGTAATGGACTAGCGGTAATATACGAGCAGTACTTC.

The chain recombines TRBV19 with TRBJ1-1; the match to TRBD1 covers 7 bases. Germline V CDR1 and CDR2: LNHDA, SQIVND (reference sequence). CDR3 length: 13 residues. V shed 4 bases and J 7 bases; nucleotides not matched to a gene: 6. The CDR3 here is CASSTDRAGEAFF. The CDR3 DNA reads TGTGCCAGTAGTACCGACAGGGCGGGTGAAGCTTTCTTT.

The chain employs TRBV28 and TRBJ2-3, with TRBD1 matching over 7 bases. V was pared by 3 bases and J by 4 bases, with 1 base of the junction left unmatched. Looked up from germline, CDR1 is MDHEN and CDR2 is SYDVKM. The CDR3 length is 13 residues. The CDR3 here is CASSFDRADTQYF. The CDR3, as DNA: TGTGCCAGCAGTTTTGACAGGGCAGATACGCAGTATTTT.

The chain has TRBV6-6 and TRBJ1-3; D is uncertain. Germline loops: CDR1 MNHNY, CDR2 SVGAGI (reference sequence). The CDR3 is 16 residues long. Trimming left V 0 bases short and J 0 bases short, with 9 bases between. The CDR3 loop reads CASSYSSLHSGNTIYF. The CDR3 DNA sequence: TGTGCCAGCAGTTACTCGTCTCTTCACTCTGGAAACACCATATATTTT.

The J gene is TRBJ1-2, the V gene TRBV19; no clear D. Germline CDR1 is LNHDA and CDR2 is SQIVND (reference sequence). There are 17 residues in the CDR3. V was pared by 6 bases and J by 5 bases, with 25 bases between. The DNA of the CDR3 is TGTGCCAGTAGGCCCGGGGTGACCTGGGAGTCCACTTATGGCTACACCTTC. This sequence encodes CASRPGVTWESTYGYTF.